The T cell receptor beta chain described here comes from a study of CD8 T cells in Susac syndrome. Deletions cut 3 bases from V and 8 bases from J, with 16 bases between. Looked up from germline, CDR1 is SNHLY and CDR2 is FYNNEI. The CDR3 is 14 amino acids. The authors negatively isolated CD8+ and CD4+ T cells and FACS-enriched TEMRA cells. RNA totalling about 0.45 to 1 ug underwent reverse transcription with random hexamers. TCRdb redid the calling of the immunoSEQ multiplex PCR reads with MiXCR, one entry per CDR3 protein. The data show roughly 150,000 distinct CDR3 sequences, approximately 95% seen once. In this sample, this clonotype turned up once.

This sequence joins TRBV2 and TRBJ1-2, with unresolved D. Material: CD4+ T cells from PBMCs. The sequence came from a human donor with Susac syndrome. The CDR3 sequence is CASSDVRGIGGYTF. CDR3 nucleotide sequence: TGTGCCAGCAGTGATGTACGGGGAATTGGCGGCTACACCTTC.